What follows is one TCR beta chain and its context. The germline CDR1 and CDR2 sequences are LGHNA and YSLEER. V was cut by 2 bases and J by 0 bases, with 20 bases left in between. This CDR3 contains 18 residues. It was 5'RACE with constant-segment primers that produced the TCR alpha and TCR beta cDNA libraries, which carried sample barcodes and UMIs. TCRdb redid the calling of the 5' RACE reads with MiXCR, one entry per CDR3 protein. Of 450,000 or so distinct CDR3 sequences listed, about 23% are singletons. The data belong to a study of T-cell memory formation after mild COVID-19. Study-level information: Largely donor-specific sequence clusters came from a couple of donors.

The V gene is TRBV4-3, the J gene TRBJ2-7; tentatively, D is TRBD2 (7 bases). Sequences were obtained from PBMCs or a T cell subset sorted from them (not recorded which). This sequence was found in an adult woman who had mild COVID-19 (a few samples of this study predate the infection). Cell type and time point are not known. CDR3 loop: CASSQSRGGGLSSYEQYF. The CDR3 region has the DNA TGCGCCAGCAGCCAATCTCGCGGGGGCGGGTTGAGCTCCTACGAGCAGTACTTC.